This T cell receptor (beta chain) was documented in a study of PD-1 and CTLA-4 blockade in melanoma. The protocol was immunoSEQ multiplex PCR, while the TCRdb copy is restricted to in-frame clones and leaves out a portion. The table has roughly 21,000 clones, 70% to 90% seen once; the top ten hold approximately 8%. This CDR3 spans 16 amino acids. V was pared by 0 bases and J by 1 base, with 10 bases between. Germline CDR1 reads SEHNR; CDR2 reads FQNEAQ (reference sequence). The chain joins TRBV7-9 to TRBJ2-1; a weak D match, TRBD1 (6 bases). The origin of this receptor is a human donor with melanoma. The specimen comprised CD8+ T cells from peripheral blood, sampled before anti-PD-1 treatment. CDR3 DNA: TGTGCCAGCAGCTTAGCGCAGGGGCCTTCCTACAATGAGCAGTTCTTC. Protein sequence: CASSLAQGPSYNEQFF.